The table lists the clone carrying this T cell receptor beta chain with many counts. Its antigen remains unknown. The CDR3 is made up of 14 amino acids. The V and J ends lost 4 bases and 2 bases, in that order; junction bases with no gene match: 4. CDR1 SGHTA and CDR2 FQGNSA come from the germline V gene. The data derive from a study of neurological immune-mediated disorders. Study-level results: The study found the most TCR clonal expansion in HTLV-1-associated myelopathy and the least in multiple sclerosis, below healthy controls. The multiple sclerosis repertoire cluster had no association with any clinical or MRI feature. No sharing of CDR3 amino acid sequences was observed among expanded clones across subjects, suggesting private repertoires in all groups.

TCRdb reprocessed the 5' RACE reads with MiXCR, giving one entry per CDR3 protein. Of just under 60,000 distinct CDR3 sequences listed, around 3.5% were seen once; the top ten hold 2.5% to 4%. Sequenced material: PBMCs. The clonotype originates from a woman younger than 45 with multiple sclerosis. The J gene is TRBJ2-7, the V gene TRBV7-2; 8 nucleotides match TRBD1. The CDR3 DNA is TGTGCCAGCAGCTCGACGGGACAGGCCTACGAGCAGTACTTC. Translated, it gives CASSSTGQAYEQYF.